This entry describes one T cell receptor beta chain. The antigen remains unidentified. At one boundary the junction diverges from the germline segment, which might be a read error. No cell sorting was done before RNA was extracted from the tissue. The normal lung tissue was taken more than 3 cm from the tumor edge. The library came from three nested PCR rounds adapted from ARM-PCR protocols. TCRdb reprocessed the multiplex PCR reads with MiXCR, giving one entry per CDR3 protein. The data show 60,000 to 100,000 distinct CDR3 sequences, over 65% seen once. These data are taken from a study of tumor and adjacent non-tumor tissue in lung cancer. Study as a whole: The patients, roughly 10 men and 5 women, were roughly 31 to 85 with stage I to III disease. Study-level points and caveats: Tumor TCR diversity, when higher, was linked to shorter survival. Compared with tumor, normal lung showed significantly lower TCR diversity. Normal lung showed higher cumulative top 100 clone frequency than tumor.

Input material: distant non-tumor lung tissue. This receptor was identified in a man aged 70-80 years with non-small cell lung cancer.

CDR3 region: CASGMFLLGEGTYGQYF. In DNA, the CDR3 is TGTGCTAGTGGTATGTTCTTGTTAGGGGAAGGAACCTACGGGCAGTACTTC. J is TRBJ2-7 and V is TRBV12-5, with D perhaps matching TRBD1 (5 bases). Germline CDR1 reads LGHNT; CDR2 reads FRNRAP. The CDR3 extends over 17 amino acids. Looking up the rest from reference TRBV12-5 and TRBJ2-7 gives the full variable domain: DARVTQTPRHKVTEMGQEVTMRCQPILGHNTVFWYRQTMMQGLELLAYFRNRAPLDDSGMPKDRFSAEMPDATLATLKIQPSEPRDSAVYFCASGMFLLGEGTYGQYFGPGTRLTVT.